The 30 T cell receptor beta chains listed next were all sequenced from one sample in a study of cytomegalovirus exposure and HLA in healthy donors. The PCR ran on 60 Vbeta and 13 Jbeta primers. Only in-frame clones appear in the TCRdb table, and some are missing; sequencing was by immunoSEQ multiplex PCR. The profile covers tens of thousands of clones, with approximately 80% appearing a single time and around 4.5% taken by the ten largest. Sequencing was done on a sample of PBMCs. These receptors were obtained from a man aged 30 to 39 in good health and CMV-seronegative.

The chain is built from TRBV30 and TRBJ2-6; TRBD2 is a possible D gene (5 bases). V was cut by 4 bases and J by 3 bases, with 7 bases left in between. Germline V lookup: CDR1 GTSNPN, CDR2 SVGIG (reference sequence). The CDR3 has 13 residues. The CDR3 DNA is TGTGCCTGGACGGGAAGTGGGGCCAACGTCCTGACTTTC. Translation: CAWTGSGANVLTF.

This clone occurred once. Mismatch with germline at one junction end may stem from a read error. The chain recombines TRBV7-9 with TRBJ2-7, with D unresolved. The CDR3 spans 10 residues. Germline V CDR1 and CDR2: SEHNR, FQNEAQ (reference sequence). The CDR3 coding sequence is TGTTCCAGCAGCTCCGACGAGCAGTACTTC. This encodes CSSSSDEQYF.

The chain links TRBV20-1 to TRBJ2-1; maybe TRBD2 (5 bases). CDR1 is DFQATT, CDR2 SNEGSKA, per germline (reference sequence). The CDR3 has 11 amino acids. Here the CDR3 DNA reads TGCAGCGGGGTTCTGAGCAATGAGCAGTTCTTC. It specifies CSGVLSNEQFF.

This clone has only one observation. V and J are TRBV1 and TRBJ2-5; the DNA was not compared with TRBD2, the D call given in the table. TRBV1 is a recognized pseudogene. CDR3 length equals 17 residues. CDR3 DNA: TGCACCAGCAGCCAAGATAGCGAGCGGGAGGCCGAGGAGACCCAGTACTTC. This gives the protein CTSSQDSEREAEETQYF.

The rearrangement links TRBV13 to TRBJ1-3, with 9 bases fitting TRBD1. The V gene's germline CDR1 is PRHDT and CDR2 FYEKMQ (reference sequence). The CDR3 runs to 14 residues. The J segment lost 9 bases and the V segment lost 3 bases, leaving 6 bases of the junction unmatched. DNA of the CDR3: TGTGCCAGCAGCTTTGGGGACAGGGTGGGCACCATATATTTT. It is translated as CASSFGDRVGTIYF.

This clone was detected once. The gene calls are TRBV4-3 and TRBJ1-3; D perhaps matches TRBD1 (6 bases). CDR3 length: 13 amino acids. Germline CDR1 and CDR2: LGHNA and YSLEER. V was clipped by 4 bases and J by 8 bases, with 12 bases between them. The DNA for the CDR3 is TGCGCCAGCAGCCCGAGGACAGAAGACACCATATATTTT. It encodes CASSPRTEDTIYF.

The chain couples TRBV6-4 to TRBJ2-7; 15 nucleotides agree with TRBD2. Germline V lookup: CDR1 MRHNA, CDR2 SNTAGT. The J segment lost 3 bases and the V segment lost 7 bases, leaving 16 bases of the junction unmatched. The CDR3 length is 19 residues. CDR3 protein: CASIRGTRGTSGRNYEQYF. The CDR3 DNA is TGTGCCAGCATCAGGGGGACCCGCGGGACTAGCGGGAGGAACTACGAGCAGTACTTC.

The chain uses TRBV6-4 and TRBJ2-3; 7 positions agree with TRBD2. The CDR3 contains 15 residues. V gave up 2 bases and J gave up 2 bases; unmatched junction bases: 4. The germline V gene has CDR1 MRHNA and CDR2 SNTAGT. The CDR3 region is CASSDRAGDTDTQYF. In DNA form, the CDR3 reads TGTGCCAGCAGTGACCGGGCGGGGGACACAGATACGCAGTATTTT.

This rearrangement joins TRBV11-2 to TRBJ2-2; the D gene is possibly TRBD2 (6 bases). The CDR3 consists of 15 residues. CDR1 is SGHAT and CDR2 is FQNNGV in the germline V gene. Between the trimmed V and J ends, which lost 3 bases and 7 bases, there was a span of 15 bases. The CDR3 nucleotides read TGTGCCAGCAGCTTGGGCGGGACGCGGGGCGGGGAGCTGTTTTTT. This sequence encodes CASSLGGTRGGELFF. The full variable domain, with the rest looked up from reference TRBV11-2 and TRBJ2-2, is EAGVAQSPRYKIIEKRQSVAFWCNPISGHATLYWYQQILGQGPKLLIQFQNNGVVDDSQLPKDRFSAERLKGVDSTLKIQPAKLEDSAVYLCASSLGGTRGGELFFGEGSRLTVL.

The chain links TRBV7-9 to TRBJ2-5; 8 bases match TRBD1. V shed 8 bases and J 4 bases; nucleotides not matched to a gene: 9. The CDR3 consists of 14 residues. Germline loops: CDR1 SEHNR, CDR2 FQNEAQ (reference sequence). DNA for the CDR3: TGTGCCAGCCAAAACTCAGACAGGGGAGAGACCCAGTACTTC. This gives the protein CASQNSDRGETQYF.

The chain combines TRBV5-8 with TRBJ2-1, with 8 bases that match TRBD2. Germline lookup yields CDR1 SGHTS and CDR2 YDEGEE. CDR3 length equals 17 residues. V lost 4 bases to trimming and J lost 5 bases; unmatched junction nucleotides: 14. DNA for the CDR3: TGTGCCAGCAGCCCTGACCTAAGCGGGAGAGCGAACAATGAGCAGTTCTTC. It codes for CASSPDLSGRANNEQFF. The full variable domain, with the rest looked up from reference TRBV5-8 and TRBJ2-1, is EAGVTQSPTHLIKTRGQQATLRCSPISGHTSVYWYQQALGLGLQFLLWYDEGEERNRGNFPPRFSGRQFPNYSSELNVNALELEDSALYLCASSPDLSGRANNEQFFGPGTRLTVL.

The chain joins TRBV11-2 to TRBJ2-1; 8 nucleotides line up with TRBD2. The CDR3 is 15 amino acids. The trim removed 4 bases at V and 8 bases at J, leaving 10 bases unmatched. Germline CDR1 and CDR2: SGHAT and FQNNGV. The DNA for the CDR3 is TGTGCCAGCAGCTCCCCCGGGAGGGCCCGGGATGAGCAGTTCTTC. It specifies CASSSPGRARDEQFF.

The chain joins TRBV4-3 to TRBJ2-5; 10 nucleotides agree with TRBD2. Germline assignment: CDR1 LGHNA and CDR2 YSLEER. This CDR3 has 15 amino acids. Trimming took 1 base from V and 1 from J; bases not matched to a gene: 0. CDR3 protein: CASSQGLAGQETQYF. CDR3 DNA sequence: TGCGCCAGCAGCCAAGGACTAGCGGGCCAAGAGACCCAGTACTTC.

The CDR3 region is CASSPPWGQGRSGELFF. In DNA, the CDR3 is TGTGCCAGCAGCCCCCCGTGGGGACAGGGGCGATCCGGGGAGCTGTTTTTT. V and J are TRBV9 and TRBJ2-2; TRBD1 agrees at 10 bases. The CDR3 consists of 17 residues. With 4 bases clipped from V and 6 bases from J, the junction kept 12 bases outside the gene matches. Germline loops: CDR1 SGDLS, CDR2 YYNGEE.

The chain links TRBV6-5 to TRBJ2-3; TRBD1 aligns across 8 bases. The ends lost 7 bases at V and 1 base at J; junction bases unmatched: 7. Germline CDR1 MNHEY, CDR2 SVGAGI. The CDR3 covers 15 residues. In nucleotides, the CDR3 is TGTGCCAGCACCCCTCAGGGGGCACGCACAGATACGCAGTATTTT. Protein: CASTPQGARTDTQYF.

The CDR3 region is CASSLDAATAQYF. The CDR3 bases are TGTGCCAGCAGCTTGGACGCCGCTACGGCGCAGTATTTT. The J gene is TRBJ2-3, the V gene TRBV5-6, with D unclear. Deletions cut 0 bases from V and 10 bases from J, with 12 bases between. This CDR3 spans 13 amino acids. Germline CDR1 SGHDT, CDR2 YYEEEE.

As for this clone: Other DNA variants within this sample encode the same CDR3. The chain is built from TRBV5-1 and TRBJ2-1; 7 bases align to TRBD1. Germline V gene sequence: CDR1 SGHRS, CDR2 YFSETQ. This CDR3 region has 15 residues. Trimming at V came to 0 bases and at J to 2 bases, leaving 2 bases not matched to a gene. CDR3: CASSLGTGAYNEQFF. CDR3 DNA: TGCGCCAGCAGCTTGGGGACAGGAGCCTACAATGAGCAGTTCTTC.

The chain links TRBV7-2 to TRBJ2-1; 7 nucleotides agree with TRBD1. The J segment lost 4 bases and the V segment lost 6 bases, leaving 9 bases of the junction unmatched. This CDR3 is 15 amino acids long. CDR1 and CDR2 (germline): SGHTA, FQGNSA. The CDR3 loop is CASRARTGGYNEQFF. DNA of the CDR3: TGTGCCAGCAGAGCAAGGACAGGCGGTTACAATGAGCAGTTCTTC.

This clone appeared a few times. V and J are TRBV5-4 and TRBJ2-3; D might be TRBD1 (6 bases). The length of the CDR3 is 15 residues. Germline CDR1 and CDR2: SGHNT and YYREEE (reference sequence). V was trimmed by 4 bases and J by 6 bases, leaving 18 bases between them. The CDR3 sequence: CASSPGTSKADTQYF. CDR3 DNA sequence: TGTGCCAGCAGCCCCGGGACATCTAAGGCTGATACGCAGTATTTT.

The V and J genes are TRBV2 and TRBJ2-5; the match to TRBD1 covers 8 bases. CDR3 length: 15 amino acids. Germline-derived CDR1 and CDR2 are SNHLY and FYNNEI. Losses at the gene ends were 5 bases for V and 1 base for J; bases not matched to a gene: 6. The CDR3 DNA reads as TGTGCCAGCAGTCCAGAGGACAGGGTCCAAGAGACCCAGTACTTC. Amino acid sequence: CASSPEDRVQETQYF.

V is TRBV19 and J is TRBJ1-4, with a tentative D call TRBD1 (5 bases). This CDR3 has 15 amino acids. The germline V gene encodes CDR1 LNHDA and CDR2 SQIVND (reference sequence). V dropped 3 bases and J dropped 6 bases, with 14 bases sitting between them. CDR3 bases: TGTGCCAGTAGTATTCGACTAGGGGCTTATGAAAAACTGTTTTTT. Encoded protein: CASSIRLGAYEKLFF.

Of note for this clone: Mismatch with germline at one junction end may stem from a read error. The V gene is TRBV9, the J gene TRBJ2-2, with 9 bases matching TRBD2. Germline V gene data show CDR1 as SGDLS and CDR2 as YYNGEE. The CDR3 contains 16 residues. The DNA for the CDR3 is TGTGCCAGCAGCAACTTAGCGGGAGCGGCGGCCGGGGAGCGGTTTTTT. Residues: CASSNLAGAAAGERFF.

The chain couples TRBV5-4 to TRBJ2-2, with D possibly TRBD1 on 6 matching bases. V was shortened by 0 bases and J by 3 bases, with 12 bases between the two germline ends. Germline loops: CDR1 SGHNT, CDR2 YYREEE (reference sequence). This CDR3 has 16 amino acids. CDR3 loop: CASSLARGADTGELFF. In DNA, the CDR3 is TGTGCCAGCAGCTTGGCCAGGGGCGCCGACACCGGGGAGCTGTTTTTT.

This chain joins TRBV4-1 and TRBJ2-7; TRBD2 is a possible D gene (6 bases). The CDR3 sequence is 16 residues long. V lost 2 bases and J lost 2, with 16 bases in between. CDR1 is MGHRA and CDR2 is YSYEKL in the germline V gene. This CDR3 is CASSQPLATNTYEQYF. In nucleotides, the CDR3 is TGCGCCAGCAGCCAACCTCTAGCGACCAACACCTACGAGCAGTACTTC.

The chain uses TRBV7-8 and TRBJ1-6; D ambiguous. This CDR3 contains 15 residues. CDR1 is SGHVS and CDR2 is FQNEAQ in the germline V gene. With 1 base removed from V and 5 bases from J, the gap between germline ends came to 9 bases. Written as DNA, the CDR3 is TGTGCCAGCAGCTTAGAGGAGGGAAATAATTCACCCCTCCACTTT. This gives the protein CASSLEEGNNSPLHF.

The chain links TRBV28 to TRBJ2-4; 8 positions agree with TRBD1. Germline loops: CDR1 MDHEN, CDR2 SYDVKM. J lost 0 bases, V lost 8 bases, and 9 bases had no gene match. This CDR3 region has 16 residues. CDR3 sequence (DNA): TGTGCCAGCTCCCCCCCCACAGGGGGAGCCAAAAACATTCAGTACTTC. Residues: CASSPPTGGAKNIQYF.

In its sample, this clone was seen once. The rearrangement uses TRBV30 and TRBJ2-3; weak D call: TRBD2 (5 bases). V was pared by 6 bases and J by 2 bases, with 18 bases between. Germline CDR1 GTSNPN, CDR2 SVGIG (reference sequence). The CDR3 totals 15 residues. The CDR3 DNA is TGTGCCTGCCTGGCGGCTAGCTCTTACACAGATACGCAGTATTTT. It specifies CACLAASSYTDTQYF.

The chain carries TRBV2 and TRBJ1-2; D perhaps matches TRBD1 (6 bases). CDR1 and CDR2 from the germline V gene are SNHLY and FYNNEI. The V and J ends lost 6 bases and 6 bases respectively, with 20 bases between them. CDR3 size: 15 residues. The DNA for the CDR3 is TGTGCCAGCAGCGCTGTTGGGACACCTGGTGATGGCTACACCTTC. It codes for CASSAVGTPGDGYTF.

The J gene is TRBJ2-1, the V gene TRBV4-3; D remains ambiguous. Per the germline V gene, CDR1 is LGHNA and CDR2 is YSLEER. V was cut by 1 base and J by 2 bases, with 6 bases left in between. This CDR3 region has 14 residues. Here the CDR3 reads CASSQGRTYNEQFF. CDR3 coding DNA: TGCGCCAGCAGCCAAGGGAGAACCTACAATGAGCAGTTCTTC.

The rearrangement joins TRBV6-5 to TRBJ1-1; 9 bases fit TRBD1. V shed 2 bases and J 4 bases; nucleotides not matched to a gene: 5. This CDR3 comprises 15 residues. CDR1 is MNHEY, CDR2 SVGAGI, per germline. The DNA for the CDR3 is TGTGCCAGCAGTTACACAGGGGGCCGGAGCACTGAAGCTTTCTTT. Amino acid sequence: CASSYTGGRSTEAFF.